These 25 T cell receptor beta chains share one sample of origin, sequenced in a study of T cell responses to AZD1222 COVID-19 vaccine. Using immunoSEQ multiplex PCR, the repertoire was profiled, and TCRdb retains in-frame clones only, with some absent. The table includes 75,000 to 95,000 clones, around nine tenths detected once. Sequenced here: peripheral blood, sampled 28 days after the second AZD1222 dose. The receptors stem from an adult who received the AZD1222 COVID-19 vaccine.

V gene TRBV5-1 combines with J gene TRBJ2-3; no clear D. Germline V lookup: CDR1 SGHRS, CDR2 YFSETQ. Between the trimmed V and J ends, which lost 7 bases and 1 base, there was a span of 10 bases. The CDR3 runs to 13 residues. The CDR3 is CASWAWGTDTQYF. The CDR3 region has the DNA TGCGCCAGCTGGGCGTGGGGCACAGATACGCAGTATTTT.

CDR3 region: CATRDGQVYGYTF. In DNA, the CDR3 is TGTGCCACCCGGGACGGACAGGTCTATGGCTACACCTTC. The chain links TRBV10-3 to TRBJ1-2; 7 nucleotides match TRBD1. This CDR3 is built from 13 residues. Trimming took 10 bases from V and 4 from J; bases not matched to a gene: 9. Germline V CDR1 and CDR2: ENHRY, SYGVKD.

This chain joins TRBV24-1 and TRBJ2-7; possible D gene TRBD1, 7 bases. This CDR3 contains 14 residues. With 5 bases removed from V and 7 bases from J, the gap between germline ends came to 17 bases. The germline gives CDR1 KGHDR, CDR2 SFDVKD. The CDR3 loop reads CATSVSGGIGEQYF. As DNA, the CDR3 is TGTGCCACCAGTGTATCAGGGGGGATCGGTGAGCAGTACTTC.

The genes are TRBV6-5 and TRBJ1-5; weak D call: TRBD1 (6 bases). This CDR3 has 14 amino acids. Trimming cost V 7 bases and J 6 bases, with 16 bases left between them. Germline CDR1 and CDR2: MNHEY and SVGAGI. The CDR3 loop reads CASKLQQGGQPQHF. The CDR3 region has the DNA TGTGCCAGCAAGTTGCAACAGGGCGGTCAGCCCCAGCATTTT.

This sequence joins TRBV6-5 and TRBJ1-4, with TRBD1 matching 7 bases. There are 15 residues in the CDR3. CDR1 and CDR2 (germline): MNHEY, SVGAGI. Germline trimming cut 5 bases from V and 2 bases from J; bases unmatched to any gene: 5. The CDR3 protein is CASSRQGSTNEKLFF. CDR3 in DNA: TGTGCCAGCAGTAGACAGGGATCGACTAATGAAAAACTGTTTTTT.

The rearrangement joins TRBV2 to TRBJ1-4, with a weak D call TRBD1 (6 bases). Germline V lookup: CDR1 SNHLY, CDR2 FYNNEI. Trimming left V 6 bases short and J 5 bases short, with 19 bases between. The CDR3 runs 16 residues. This CDR3 reads CASSIGDRFENEKLFF. CDR3 DNA sequence: TGTGCCAGCAGCATAGGAGACAGGTTCGAAAATGAAAAACTGTTTTTT. Drawing the rest from reference TRBV2 and TRBJ1-4, the complete variable domain is EPEVTQTPSHQVTQMGQEVILRCVPISNHLYFYWYRQILGQKVEFLVSFYNNEISEKSEIFDDQFSVERPDGSNFTLKIRSTKLEDSAMYFCASSIGDRFENEKLFFGSGTQLSVL.

The rearrangement joins TRBV4-2 to TRBJ1-1, with D possibly TRBD1 on 5 matching bases. Per the germline V gene, CDR1 is LGHNA and CDR2 is YNFKEQ. V was clipped by 0 bases and J by 6 bases, with 20 bases between them. The CDR3 is 17 amino acids. The DNA for the CDR3 is TGTGCCAGCAGCCAAGATGGACAAGGCCCAGATGACGCTGAAGCTTTCTTT. Amino acids: CASSQDGQGPDDAEAFF.

This chain connects TRBV18 to TRBJ1-2; D uncertain. Trimming stripped 1 base from V and 3 bases from J, with 12 bases between. The V gene's germline CDR1 is KGHSH and CDR2 LQKENI. The CDR3 is 15 amino acids. CDR3 DNA: TGTGCCAGCTCACCACGAGAACGGCCTCACTATGGCTACACCTTC. This codes for CASSPRERPHYGYTF. The whole variable domain, filled in from reference TRBV18 and TRBJ1-2, reads NAGVMQNPRHLVRRRGQEARLRCSPMKGHSHVYWYRQLPEEGLKFMVYLQKENIIDESGMPKERFSAEFPKEGPSILRIQQVVRGDSAAYFCASSPRERPHYGYTFGSGTRLTVV.

This sequence joins TRBV25-1 and TRBJ2-7; D is possibly TRBD1 (5 bases). This CDR3 spans 12 amino acids. The germline CDR1 and CDR2 sequences are MGHDK and SYGVNS. With 5 bases removed from V and 2 bases from J, the gap between germline ends came to 7 bases. The CDR3 coding sequence is TGTGCCAGCAGTCAAGGGGCCTACGAGCAGTACGTC. It yields the protein CASSQGAYEQYV.

This sequence joins TRBV3-1 (or the pseudogene TRBV3-2) and TRBJ2-1; no reliable D call. The CDR3 is 14 amino acids. Germline loops: CDR1 LGHDT, CDR2 YNNKEL (reference sequence). V was clipped by 1 base and J by 9 bases, with 13 bases between them. The CDR3 loop reads CASSQVDLDGEQFF. In DNA form, the CDR3 reads TGTGCCAGCAGCCAAGTCGATTTAGACGGTGAGCAGTTCTTC.

This rearrangement joins TRBV10-2 to TRBJ1-5; 8 bases line up with TRBD1. Germline V gene data show CDR1 as WSHSY and CDR2 as SAAADI. V lost 7 bases and J lost 4; bases outside the gene matches: 6. This CDR3 has 14 residues. Here the CDR3 DNA reads TGCGCCAGCACCGGACAGGGACTTAATCAGCCCCAGCATTTT. Amino acids: CASTGQGLNQPQHF.

The rearrangement links TRBV28 to TRBJ2-2; D remains ambiguous. CDR3 size: 13 residues. The ends were cut back, 5 bases at V and 6 bases at J, with 10 bases in the middle. CDR1 is MDHEN and CDR2 is SYDVKM in the germline V gene. The CDR3 is CASSPRHSGELFF. In DNA, the CDR3 is TGTGCCAGCAGTCCCCGACATTCCGGGGAGCTGTTTTTT.

The CDR3 sequence is CASSLSSGAGNQPQHF. DNA for the CDR3: TGTGCCAGCAGTTTATCGTCCGGGGCCGGAAATCAGCCCCAGCATTTT. The chain links TRBV27 to TRBJ1-5, with a possible D match to TRBD1 (5 bases). CDR1 and CDR2 (germline): MNHEY, SMNVEV (reference sequence). V lost 0 bases, J lost 4 bases, and 13 bases lay in between. The CDR3 totals 16 residues.

CDR3: CASSIGEQNKYNEQFF. CDR3 DNA: TGTGCCAGTAGTATAGGAGAGCAAAATAAGTACAATGAGCAGTTCTTC. This sequence joins TRBV19 and TRBJ2-1; no definite D call. Per the germline V gene, CDR1 is LNHDA and CDR2 is SQIVND (reference sequence). Deletions cut 1 base from V and 4 bases from J, with 14 bases between. The CDR3 length is 16 residues.

The chain couples TRBV5-5 to TRBJ2-5; the D gene could be TRBD1 or TRBD2 (5 bases each). V shed 4 bases and J shed 1 base, with 5 bases lying between them. The V gene's germline CDR1 is SGHKS and CDR2 YYEKEE (reference sequence). CDR3 length: 12 residues. The CDR3 reads CASSGTQETQYF. CDR3 in DNA: TGTGCCAGCAGCGGGACCCAAGAGACCCAGTACTTC.

CDR3 sequence: CASSSPTGVGTGELFF. The CDR3 region has the DNA TGTGCCAGTAGTTCGCCCACAGGGGTGGGCACCGGGGAGCTGTTTTTT. The rearrangement uses TRBV19 and TRBJ2-2; the match to TRBD1 covers 7 bases. Germline values: CDR1 LNHDA, CDR2 SQIVND (reference sequence). The CDR3 is made up of 16 amino acids. V shed 5 bases, J shed 4 bases, and the junction held 10 bases outside the gene matches.

The chain uses TRBV27 and TRBJ2-2; D uncertain. Trimming took off 5 bases at V and 1 base at J, with 8 bases between the two ends. The CDR3 is 14 residues long. The germline CDR1 and CDR2 sequences are MNHEY and SMNVEV (reference sequence). CDR3 loop: CASSRQMNTGELFF. CDR3 nucleotides: TGTGCCAGCAGTAGACAAATGAACACCGGGGAGCTGTTTTTT.

J is TRBJ1-1 and V is TRBV14; no clear D gene. In germline, CDR1 is SGHDN, CDR2 FVKESK. The CDR3 has 13 residues. Between the trimmed V and J ends, which lost 4 bases and 1 base, there was a span of 7 bases. The DNA for the CDR3 is TGTGCCAGCAGCCTCCTGGGGAACACTGAAGCTTTCTTT. It specifies CASSLLGNTEAFF.

This chain links TRBV7-2 with TRBJ2-5, with TRBD2 matching over 10 bases. The CDR3 contains 16 residues. Per the germline V gene, CDR1 is SGHTA and CDR2 is FQGNSA. The V segment lost 1 base and the J segment 5 bases; nucleotides outside the gene matches: 7. CDR3 in DNA: TGTGCCAGCAGCTTAGGGATAGCGGGGGGTTTGGAGACCCAGTACTTC. Its protein is CASSLGIAGGLETQYF. The entire variable domain, with the rest obtained from reference TRBV7-2 and TRBJ2-5, is as follows: GAGVSQSPSNKVTEKGKDVELRCDPISGHTALYWYRQSLGQGLEFLIYFQGNSAPDKSGLPSDRFSAERTGGSVSTLTIQRTQQEDSAVYLCASSLGIAGGLETQYFGPGTRLLVL.

This chain joins TRBV6-2 or TRBV6-3 and TRBJ2-3; no clear D gene. Germline V gene data show CDR1 as MNHEY and CDR2 as SVGEGT. This CDR3 spans 12 amino acids. Between the trimmed V and J ends, which lost 4 bases and 7 bases, there was a span of 9 bases. CDR3 loop: CASSSAWNTQYF. The CDR3 coding sequence is TGTGCCAGCAGTTCAGCGTGGAATACGCAGTATTTT.

The chain is built from TRBV5-1 and TRBJ1-1; TRBD1 might be the D (5 bases). The V gene lost 2 bases and the J gene lost 1 base, with 12 bases spanning the gap. The germline CDR1 and CDR2 sequences are SGHRS and YFSETQ. The length of the CDR3 is 15 residues. CDR3 sequence: CASSFSQGANTEAFF. CDR3 bases: TGCGCCAGCAGCTTCTCCCAGGGCGCGAACACTGAAGCTTTCTTT.

J is TRBJ1-1 and V is TRBV2; 7 bases agree with TRBD1. Germline V gene sequence: CDR1 SNHLY, CDR2 FYNNEI. The J segment lost 0 bases and the V segment lost 2 bases, leaving 3 bases of the junction unmatched. This CDR3 is built from 15 residues. CDR3 region: CASSEPTGMNTEAFF. The CDR3 coding sequence is TGTGCCAGCAGTGAACCGACAGGGATGAACACTGAAGCTTTCTTT.

The V call is TRBV7-9, the J call TRBJ1-1; weak D call: TRBD1 (6 bases). Germline-derived CDR1 and CDR2 are SEHNR and FQNEAQ (reference sequence). The CDR3 has 13 residues. V was trimmed by 5 bases and J by 3 bases, leaving 10 bases between them. The CDR3 coding sequence is TGTGCCAGCAGCCCAGGGGTCTACACTGAAGCTTTCTTT. Amino acid sequence: CASSPGVYTEAFF.

This chain uses TRBV27 with TRBJ2-7, with 12 bases identical to TRBD2. Germline lookup yields CDR1 MNHEY and CDR2 SMNVEV (reference sequence). The V segment lost 4 bases and the J segment 3 bases; nucleotides outside the gene matches: 4. CDR3 length: 15 residues. CDR3 in DNA: TGTGCCAGCAGTTATACTAGCGGGGGGTTCTACGAGCAGTACTTC. This sequence encodes CASSYTSGGFYEQYF.

The chain links TRBV9 to TRBJ2-6; tentative D call: TRBD2 (5 bases). CDR1 SGDLS and CDR2 YYNGEE come from the germline V gene. V dropped 3 bases and J dropped 2 bases, with 9 bases sitting between them. CDR3 size: 15 residues. In nucleotides, the CDR3 is TGTGCCAGCAGCGGAACCGGGGCTGGGGCCAACGTCCTGACTTTC. Amino acids: CASSGTGAGANVLTF.